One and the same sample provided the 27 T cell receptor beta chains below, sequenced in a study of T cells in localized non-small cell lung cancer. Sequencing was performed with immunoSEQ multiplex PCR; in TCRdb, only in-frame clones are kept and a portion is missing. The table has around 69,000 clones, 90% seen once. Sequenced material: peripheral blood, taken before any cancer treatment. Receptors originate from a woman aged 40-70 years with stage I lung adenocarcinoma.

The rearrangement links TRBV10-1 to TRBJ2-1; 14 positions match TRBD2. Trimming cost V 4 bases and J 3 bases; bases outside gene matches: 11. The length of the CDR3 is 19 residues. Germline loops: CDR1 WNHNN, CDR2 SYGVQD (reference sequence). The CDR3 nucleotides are TGCGCCAGCAGTGCCGGGACTAGCGGGGGCCTGGGACTCTACAATGAGCAGTTCTTC. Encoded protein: CASSAGTSGGLGLYNEQFF.

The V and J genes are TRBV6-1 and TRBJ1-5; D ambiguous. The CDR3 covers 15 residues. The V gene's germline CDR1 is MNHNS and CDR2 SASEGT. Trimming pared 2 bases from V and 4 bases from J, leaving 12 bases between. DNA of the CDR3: TGTGCCAGCAGTGAATTTTGGGAGAGGAATCAGCCCCAGCATTTT. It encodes CASSEFWERNQPQHF.

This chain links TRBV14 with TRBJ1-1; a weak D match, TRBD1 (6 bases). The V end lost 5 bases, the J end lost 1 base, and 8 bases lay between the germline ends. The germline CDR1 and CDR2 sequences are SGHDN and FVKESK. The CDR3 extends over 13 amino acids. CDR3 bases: TGTGCCAGCAGCGGACAGCCGAACACTGAAGCTTTCTTT. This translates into CASSGQPNTEAFF.

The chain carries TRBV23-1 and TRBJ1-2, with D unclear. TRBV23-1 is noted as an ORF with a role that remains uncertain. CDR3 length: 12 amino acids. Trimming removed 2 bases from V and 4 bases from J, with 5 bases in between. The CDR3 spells CASSQIGYGYTF. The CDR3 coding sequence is TGCGCCAGCAGTCAAATTGGCTATGGCTACACCTTC.

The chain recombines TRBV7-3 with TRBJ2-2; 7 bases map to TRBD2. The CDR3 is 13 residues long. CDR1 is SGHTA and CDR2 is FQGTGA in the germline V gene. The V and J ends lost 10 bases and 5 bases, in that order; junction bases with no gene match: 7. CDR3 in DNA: TGTGCCACTAGGACGGGAGGTACCGGGGAGCTGTTTTTT. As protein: CATRTGGTGELFF.

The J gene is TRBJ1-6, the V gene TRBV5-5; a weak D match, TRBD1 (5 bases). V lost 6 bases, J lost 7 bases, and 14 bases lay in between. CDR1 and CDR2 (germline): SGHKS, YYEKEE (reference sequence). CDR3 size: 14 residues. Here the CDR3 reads CASTQGTLNSPLHF. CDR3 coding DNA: TGTGCCAGCACTCAAGGGACGTTAAATTCACCCCTCCACTTT.

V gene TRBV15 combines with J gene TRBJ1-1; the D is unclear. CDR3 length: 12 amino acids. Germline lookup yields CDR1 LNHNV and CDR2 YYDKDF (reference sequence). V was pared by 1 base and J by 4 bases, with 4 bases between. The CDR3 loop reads CATSRGGTEAFF. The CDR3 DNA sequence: TGTGCCACCAGCAGAGGTGGCACTGAAGCTTTCTTT.

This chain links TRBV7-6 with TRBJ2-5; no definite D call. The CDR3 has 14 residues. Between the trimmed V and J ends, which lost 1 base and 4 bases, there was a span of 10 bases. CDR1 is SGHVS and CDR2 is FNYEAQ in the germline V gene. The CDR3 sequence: CASSLGASSETQYF. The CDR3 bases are TGTGCCAGCAGCTTAGGGGCTAGTTCAGAGACCCAGTACTTC.

Written as DNA, the CDR3 is TGTGCCAGCAGCTTGTCAGGGTTTAATCAGCCCCAGCATTTT. It yields the protein CASSLSGFNQPQHF. V and J are TRBV5-6 and TRBJ1-5; D is possibly TRBD1 (5 bases). The CDR3 runs to 14 residues. V lost 1 base and J lost 4, with 9 bases in between. Per the germline V gene, CDR1 is SGHDT and CDR2 is YYEEEE.

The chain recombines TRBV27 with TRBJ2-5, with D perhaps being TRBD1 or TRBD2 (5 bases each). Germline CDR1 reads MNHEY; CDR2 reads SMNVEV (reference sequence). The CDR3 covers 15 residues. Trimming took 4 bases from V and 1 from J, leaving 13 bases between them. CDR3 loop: CASSSLLGGQETQYF. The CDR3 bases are TGTGCCAGCAGTTCCCTCCTTGGGGGCCAAGAGACCCAGTACTTC.

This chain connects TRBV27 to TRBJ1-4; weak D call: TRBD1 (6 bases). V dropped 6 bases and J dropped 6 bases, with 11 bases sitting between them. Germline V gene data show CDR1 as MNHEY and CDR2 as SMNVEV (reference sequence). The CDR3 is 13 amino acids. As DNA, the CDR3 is TGTGCCAGCAGGTGGGCAGGGGATGAAAAACTGTTTTTT. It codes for CASRWAGDEKLFF.

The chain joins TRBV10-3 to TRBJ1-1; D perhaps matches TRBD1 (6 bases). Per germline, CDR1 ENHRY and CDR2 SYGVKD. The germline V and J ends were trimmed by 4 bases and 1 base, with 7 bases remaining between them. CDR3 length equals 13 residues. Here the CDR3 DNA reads TGTGCCATCAGTGGGACAGAGAACACTGAAGCTTTCTTT. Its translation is CAISGTENTEAFF.

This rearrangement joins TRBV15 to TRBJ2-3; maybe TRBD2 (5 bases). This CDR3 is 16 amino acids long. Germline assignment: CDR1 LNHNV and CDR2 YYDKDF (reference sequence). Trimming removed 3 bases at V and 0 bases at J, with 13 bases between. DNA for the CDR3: TGTGCCACCAGCAGGAGGAATAGCGAAAGCACAGATACGCAGTATTTT. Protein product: CATSRRNSESTDTQYF.

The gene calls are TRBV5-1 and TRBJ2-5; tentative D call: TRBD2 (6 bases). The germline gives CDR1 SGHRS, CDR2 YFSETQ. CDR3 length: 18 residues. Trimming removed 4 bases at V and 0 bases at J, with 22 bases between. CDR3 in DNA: TGCGCCAGCAGCCCGGGGGACTTCCTTCTGGGCCACCAAGAGACCCAGTACTTC. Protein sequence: CASSPGDFLLGHQETQYF. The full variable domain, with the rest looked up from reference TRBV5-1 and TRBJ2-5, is KAGVTQTPRYLIKTRGQQVTLSCSPISGHRSVSWYQQTPGQGLQFLFEYFSETQRNKGNFPGRFSGRQFSNSRSEMNVSTLELGDSALYLCASSPGDFLLGHQETQYFGPGTRLLVL.

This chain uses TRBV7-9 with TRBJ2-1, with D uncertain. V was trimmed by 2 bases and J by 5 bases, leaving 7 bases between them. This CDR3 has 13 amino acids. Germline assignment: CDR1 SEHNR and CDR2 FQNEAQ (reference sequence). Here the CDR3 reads CASSLSLDNEQFF. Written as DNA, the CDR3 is TGTGCCAGCAGCTTAAGTCTGGACAATGAGCAGTTCTTC.

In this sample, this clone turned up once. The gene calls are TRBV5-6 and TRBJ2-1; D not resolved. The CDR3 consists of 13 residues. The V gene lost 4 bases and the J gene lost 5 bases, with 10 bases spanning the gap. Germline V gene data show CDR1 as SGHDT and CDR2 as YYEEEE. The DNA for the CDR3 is TGTGCCAGCAGCCCGGGCAGGAACAATGAGCAGTTCTTC. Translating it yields CASSPGRNNEQFF.

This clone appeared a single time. CDR3 nucleotides: TGCAGCGCCCCAACCGACACGAACACTGAAGCTTTCTTT. Translated, it gives CSAPTDTNTEAFF. The V gene is TRBV29-1, the J gene TRBJ1-1; D remains unclear. Germline CDR1 and CDR2: SQVTM and ANQGSEA. This CDR3 contains 13 residues. V gave up 7 bases and J gave up 1 base, with 13 bases separating them.

The DNA of the CDR3 is TGCGCCAGCAGTGAGTCGAAGTTTGACAGGGCCCTTCAGCATTTT. Its protein product is CASSESKFDRALQHF. V is TRBV10-1 and J is TRBJ1-5; the match to TRBD1 covers 7 bases. Germline V gene lookup returns CDR1 WNHNN and CDR2 SYGVQD (reference sequence). The junction had 12 bases not matched to a gene; V was cut back by 0 bases and J by 13 bases. CDR3 length: 15 residues.

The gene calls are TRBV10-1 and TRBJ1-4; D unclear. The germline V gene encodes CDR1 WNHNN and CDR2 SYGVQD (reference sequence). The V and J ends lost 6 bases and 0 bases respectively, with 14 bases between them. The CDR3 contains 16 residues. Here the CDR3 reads CASSPGSAATNEKLFF. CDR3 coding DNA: TGCGCCAGCAGCCCCGGTTCAGCCGCAACTAATGAAAAACTGTTTTTT.

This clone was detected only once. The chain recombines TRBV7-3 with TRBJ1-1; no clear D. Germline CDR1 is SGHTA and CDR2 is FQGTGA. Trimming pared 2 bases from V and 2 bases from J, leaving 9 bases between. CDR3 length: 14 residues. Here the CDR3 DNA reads TGTGCCAGCAGCTTACACGGAAAAAACACTGAAGCTTTCTTT. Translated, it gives CASSLHGKNTEAFF.

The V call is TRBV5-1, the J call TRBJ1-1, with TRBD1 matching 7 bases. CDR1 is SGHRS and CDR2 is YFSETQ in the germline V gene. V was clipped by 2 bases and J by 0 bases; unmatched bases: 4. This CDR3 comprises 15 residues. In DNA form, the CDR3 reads TGCGCCAGCAGCTTTATGGGACAGTTGAACACTGAAGCTTTCTTT. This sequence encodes CASSFMGQLNTEAFF.

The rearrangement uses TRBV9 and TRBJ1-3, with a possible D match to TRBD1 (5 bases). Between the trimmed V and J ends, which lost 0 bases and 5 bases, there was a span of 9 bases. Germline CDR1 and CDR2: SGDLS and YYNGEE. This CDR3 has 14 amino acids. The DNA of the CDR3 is TGTGCCAGCAGCGTAGAACAGGAAAGAAACACCATATATTTT. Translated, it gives CASSVEQERNTIYF.

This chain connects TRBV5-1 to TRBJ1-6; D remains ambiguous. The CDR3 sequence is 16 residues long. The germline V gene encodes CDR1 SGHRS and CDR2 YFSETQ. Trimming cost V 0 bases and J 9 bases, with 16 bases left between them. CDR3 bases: TGCGCCAGCAGCTTGGACCGGGCCCCGGCGGGTTCACCCCTCCACTTT. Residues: CASSLDRAPAGSPLHF.

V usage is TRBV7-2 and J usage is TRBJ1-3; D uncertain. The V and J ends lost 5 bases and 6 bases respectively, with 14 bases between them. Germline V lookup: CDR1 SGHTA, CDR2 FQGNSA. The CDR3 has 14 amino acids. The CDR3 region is CASSPLGTLNTIYF. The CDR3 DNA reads TGTGCCAGCAGCCCTTTAGGTACATTAAACACCATATATTTT.

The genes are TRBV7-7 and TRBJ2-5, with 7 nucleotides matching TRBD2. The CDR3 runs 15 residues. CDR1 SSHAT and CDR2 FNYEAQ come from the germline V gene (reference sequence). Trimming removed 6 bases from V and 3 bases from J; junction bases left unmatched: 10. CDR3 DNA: TGTGCCAGCAGTCCCGGGACTACGAACAAAGAGACCCAGTACTTC. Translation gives CASSPGTTNKETQYF.

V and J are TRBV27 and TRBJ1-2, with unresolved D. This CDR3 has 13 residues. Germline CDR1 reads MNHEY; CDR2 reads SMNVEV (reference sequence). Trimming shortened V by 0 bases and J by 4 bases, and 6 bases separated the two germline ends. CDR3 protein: CASSLSGSYGYTF. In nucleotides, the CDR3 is TGTGCCAGCAGTTTATCGGGCAGCTATGGCTACACCTTC.

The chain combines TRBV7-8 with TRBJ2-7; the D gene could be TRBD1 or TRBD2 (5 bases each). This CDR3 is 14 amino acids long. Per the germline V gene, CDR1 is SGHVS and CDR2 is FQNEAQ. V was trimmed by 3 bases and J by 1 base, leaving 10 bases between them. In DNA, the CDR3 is TGTGCCAGCAGCTTTGGCAGGGAGTCCTACGAGCAGTACTTC. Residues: CASSFGRESYEQYF.